These 25 T cell receptor beta chains originate from one sample sequenced in a study of human T cells and chemical hapten exposure listed by TCRdb under 2021. The library came from RACE. Sequenced on a NextSeq 500. The public sequencing data were trimmed at Q25 with fastp and processed into clonotypes with MiXCR by TCRdb, which kept only in-frame beta chains. All rows with the same CDR3 protein become a single entry with the most common DNA and genes. The sample has over 100,000 distinct CDR3 sequences on record, approximately 10% of them singletons. The ten largest clones represent roughly 2% of the sample. The label giving this sample's time point can be read as: healthy volunteer bleed at 2 weeks. Total RNA was extracted from unfractionated whole blood collected in Tempus Blood RNA tubes. The material sequenced was whole blood. These receptors were taken from a male donor in good health. Some clones in this sample may be carry-over from other donors' samples.

This clonotype was picked up many times. The V call is TRBV7-6, the J call TRBJ2-7; D possibly corresponds to TRBD2 (6 bases). CDR1 and CDR2 from the germline V gene are SGHVS and FNYEAQ. Trimming removed 3 bases from V and 7 bases from J, with 13 bases in between. The CDR3 sequence is 13 residues long. The CDR3 region is CASSLGLGREQYF. The CDR3 DNA follows: TGTGCCAGCAGCTTGGGTCTGGGGAGGGAGCAGTACTTC.

This clonotype has a count of ten or more. The gene calls are TRBV9 and TRBJ1-2; 9 nucleotides agree with TRBD1. There are 16 residues in the CDR3. V trimming: 3 bases; J trimming: 5 bases; junction bases outside the gene matches: 11. CDR1 SGDLS and CDR2 YYNGEE come from the germline V gene. The CDR3, as DNA: TGTGCCAGCAGCGAGCCCCTCGACAGGGGGTGGTATGGCTACACCTTC. Its translation is CASSEPLDRGWYGYTF.

In this sample, this clonotype turned up many times. The chain carries TRBV7-9 and TRBJ1-5; D possibly corresponds to TRBD1 (6 bases). The CDR3 is 14 residues long. The V end was cut by 5 bases, the J end by 3 bases, with 11 bases between. CDR1 is SEHNR, CDR2 FQNEAQ, per germline (reference sequence). This chain's CDR3 is CASSQDSFNQPQHF. CDR3 bases: TGTGCCAGCAGCCAGGACAGCTTCAATCAGCCCCAGCATTTT. The full variable domain, with the rest looked up from reference TRBV7-9 and TRBJ1-5, is DTGVSQNPRHKITKRGQNVTFRCDPISEHNRLYWYRQTLGQGPEFLTYFQNEAQLEKSRLLSDRFSAERPKGSFSTLEIQRTEQGDSAMYLCASSQDSFNQPQHFGDGTRLSIL.

The rearrangement uses TRBV18 and TRBJ2-3; D unclear. V gave up 0 bases and J gave up 2 bases, with 9 bases separating them. The CDR3 is made up of 15 amino acids. Per germline, CDR1 KGHSH and CDR2 LQKENI. The CDR3 loop is CASSPPSQITDTQYF. DNA of the CDR3: TGTGCCAGCTCACCACCATCACAGATCACAGATACGCAGTATTTT.

The V and J genes are TRBV9 and TRBJ1-2, with D possibly being TRBD1 (5 bases). This CDR3 region has 14 residues. Germline assignment: CDR1 SGDLS and CDR2 YYNGEE. Trimming removed 1 base from V and 6 bases from J, with 13 bases in between. The CDR3 sequence: CASSVRTTADGYTF. The CDR3 DNA sequence: TGTGCCAGCAGCGTAAGGACAACGGCGGATGGCTACACCTTC.

CDR3 in amino acids: CASSPAGSSYNEQFF. The DNA of the CDR3 is TGTGCCAGCTCACCCGCCGGGAGCTCCTACAATGAGCAGTTCTTC. The chain uses TRBV18 and TRBJ2-1; perhaps TRBD2 as D (6 bases). CDR3 length equals 15 residues. Per the germline V gene, CDR1 is KGHSH and CDR2 is LQKENI. Trimming cost V 3 bases and J 0 bases, with 9 bases left between them.

This clonotype showed up just a few times. The genes are TRBV13 and TRBJ2-2; D gene unclear. The CDR3 spans 11 residues. Germline lookup yields CDR1 PRHDT and CDR2 FYEKMQ (reference sequence). V shed 7 bases and J shed 5 bases, with 5 bases lying between them. The CDR3 DNA follows: TGTGCCAGCACCTCTACCGGGGAGCTGTTTTTT. This codes for CASTSTGELFF.

This clonotype was found many times. The chain recombines TRBV27 with TRBJ1-1; D gene unclear. This CDR3 spans 13 amino acids. V dropped 3 bases and J dropped 1 base, with 6 bases sitting between them. Germline loops: CDR1 MNHEY, CDR2 SMNVEV (reference sequence). The CDR3 is CASSFGQNTEAFF. The CDR3 coding sequence is TGTGCCAGCAGTTTCGGTCAGAACACTGAAGCTTTCTTT.

The table lists this clonotype with a few counts. This sequence joins TRBV7-2 and TRBJ1-2; D not certain. The CDR3 is 12 residues long. Between the trimmed V and J ends, which lost 8 bases and 8 bases, there was a span of 15 bases. Germline assignment: CDR1 SGHTA and CDR2 FQGNSA. This CDR3 is CASSPLLPGYTF. CDR3 nucleotides: TGTGCCAGCTCACCCTTACTTCCCGGCTACACCTTC.

This clonotype showed up just a few times. V and J are TRBV27 and TRBJ2-1, with TRBD2 as a possible D gene (6 bases). Trimming removed 5 bases from V and 1 base from J, with 18 bases in between. Germline V CDR1 and CDR2: MNHEY, SMNVEV (reference sequence). The CDR3 is made up of 17 amino acids. CDR3 residues: CASSPRDSSRSYNEQFF. The CDR3 DNA reads TGTGCCAGCAGTCCCCGGGACTCTTCCCGATCCTACAATGAGCAGTTCTTC.

This sequence joins TRBV7-7 and TRBJ2-2; tentatively, D is TRBD1 (6 bases). With 1 base removed from V and 4 bases from J, the gap between germline ends came to 13 bases. Germline loops: CDR1 SSHAT, CDR2 FNYEAQ (reference sequence). The CDR3 has 16 amino acids. CDR3 sequence: CASSLVTQGFTGELFF. The CDR3 DNA reads as TGTGCCAGCAGCTTAGTTACCCAGGGGTTCACCGGGGAGCTGTTTTTT.

Notes on this clonotype: A much bigger clone sits one base away, suggesting this may be a read error. The DNA of the CDR3 is TGTGCCAGCAGCTTGGTAGGCAGCGGGGGGGCAGAGGAGACCCAGTACTTC. Translated, it gives CASSLVGSGGAEETQYF. The V gene is TRBV5-5, the J gene TRBJ2-5, with 10 bases fitting TRBD2. This CDR3 spans 17 amino acids. Per the germline V gene, CDR1 is SGHKS and CDR2 is YYEKEE (reference sequence). The J segment lost 5 bases and the V segment lost 0 bases, leaving 10 bases of the junction unmatched.

The chain combines TRBV18 with TRBJ1-4; D not resolved. With 2 bases removed from V and 7 bases from J, the gap between germline ends came to 8 bases. Germline CDR1 is KGHSH and CDR2 is LQKENI. This CDR3 comprises 13 residues. CDR3 DNA: TGTGCCAGCTCACCATACGTAGCTGAAAAACTGTTTTTT. Protein product: CASSPYVAEKLFF.

A note on this clonotype: It may be a read error: a sequence one base away is much more abundant. This sequence joins TRBV5-5 and TRBJ2-5; TRBD1 agrees at 7 bases. CDR3 size: 17 residues. The germline V gene encodes CDR1 SGHKS and CDR2 YYEKEE (reference sequence). The CDR3 sequence: CASSPRQGLSNQDTQYF. CDR3 DNA: TGTGCCAGCAGCCCCCGACAGGGTCTTTCCAACCAAGATACCCAGTACTTC.

This clonotype was seen more than once but under ten times. This chain uses TRBV5-1 with TRBJ2-3; 7 bases are a match to TRBD1. The CDR3 consists of 19 residues. J lost 2 bases, V lost 4 bases, and 19 bases had no gene match. Germline V lookup: CDR1 SGHRS, CDR2 YFSETQ. CDR3 protein: CASSPEGAYRGSNTDTQYF. The CDR3 DNA reads as TGCGCCAGCAGCCCCGAGGGGGCCTACAGAGGATCTAACACAGATACGCAGTATTTT.

Many counts were recorded for this clonotype. The chain recombines TRBV20-1 with TRBJ2-3; D gene unclear. V was shortened by 1 base and J by 6 bases, with 5 bases between the two germline ends. Germline CDR1 is DFQATT and CDR2 is SNEGSKA (reference sequence). CDR3 length: 11 residues. The CDR3 is CSARVGDTQYF. As DNA, the CDR3 is TGCAGTGCTAGAGTGGGGGATACGCAGTATTTT.

V is TRBV12-3 or TRBV12-4 and J is TRBJ2-2; 7 bases line up with TRBD1. The V segment lost 7 bases and the J segment 7 bases; nucleotides outside the gene matches: 6. The CDR3 consists of 13 residues. The CDR3 sequence is CASNGQAHGELFF. CDR3 in DNA: TGTGCCAGCAACGGACAGGCCCACGGGGAGCTGTTTTTT.

This clonotype has more than one count but fewer than ten. This sequence joins TRBV25-1 and TRBJ1-6, with 9 bases identical to TRBD1. The germline V gene has CDR1 MGHDK and CDR2 SYGVNS. After removal of 8 bases from V and 4 bases from J, the junction contained 9 bases not matched to a gene. CDR3 length: 16 residues. The CDR3 nucleotides are TGTGCCAGCTCAACCGGGACAGGGTCGTATAATTCACCCCTCCACTTT. This encodes CASSTGTGSYNSPLHF.

This clonotype appeared a few times. The junction and the germline gene differ at one end; a read error may be behind it. This sequence joins TRBV29-1 and TRBJ1-3; D gene uncertain. Germline CDR1 and CDR2: SQVTM and ANQGSEA. The CDR3 runs 10 residues. CDR3 nucleotides: TGCAGCGTCTTTGGAGACACCATATATTTT. Translation: CSVFGDTIYF.

The V gene is TRBV4-1, the J gene TRBJ1-4; TRBD1 matches 9 bases. CDR3 length: 16 amino acids. Trimming at V came to 5 bases and at J to 4 bases, leaving 8 bases not matched to a gene. Germline V gene lookup returns CDR1 MGHRA and CDR2 YSYEKL. CDR3 amino acids: CASSMRQGGYNEKLFF. The CDR3 DNA reads as TGCGCCAGCAGCATGCGACAGGGGGGGTATAATGAAAAACTGTTTTTT.

The gene calls are TRBV7-9 and TRBJ1-2; 12 nucleotides align to TRBD1. The germline V gene has CDR1 SEHNR and CDR2 FQNEAQ (reference sequence). CDR3 length equals 17 residues. V shed 4 bases and J 4 bases; nucleotides not matched to a gene: 10. The DNA for the CDR3 is TGTGCCAGCAGCTCCCGGGACAGGGGGCAAAGGAGCTATGGCTACACCTTC. Amino acids: CASSSRDRGQRSYGYTF.

This clonotype was observed many times. The J gene is TRBJ1-2, the V gene TRBV20-1; no definite D call. The V end was cut by 0 bases, the J end by 5 bases, with 13 bases between. Germline V gives CDR1 DFQATT, CDR2 SNEGSKA (reference sequence). CDR3 length: 14 amino acids. In DNA form, the CDR3 reads TGCAGTGCTAGAGATGAGGCCGTGATTTATGGCTACACCTTC. It translates to CSARDEAVIYGYTF.

This clonotype was picked up many times. This rearrangement joins TRBV4-1 to TRBJ2-3, with 11 nucleotides matching TRBD2. Trimming at V came to 1 base and at J to 4 bases, leaving 1 base not matched to a gene. CDR1 MGHRA and CDR2 YSYEKL come from the germline V gene. CDR3 length: 15 residues. CDR3 loop: CASSQVLAGADTQYF. In DNA form, the CDR3 reads TGCGCCAGCAGCCAAGTACTAGCGGGAGCAGATACGCAGTATTTT.

This clonotype was seen a few times. The gene calls are TRBV5-4 and TRBJ1-1; 8 bases match TRBD1. CDR3 size: 15 residues. Per germline, CDR1 SGHNT and CDR2 YYREEE (reference sequence). With V trimmed by 0 bases and J by 3 bases, 4 bases remained unmatched. CDR3 sequence: CASSLGQGRHTEAFF. CDR3 DNA sequence: TGTGCCAGCAGCTTGGGACAGGGGCGGCACACTGAAGCTTTCTTT.

This clonotype was observed many times. V and J are TRBV7-2 and TRBJ2-1; D not certain. Germline CDR1 is SGHTA and CDR2 is FQGNSA. The length of the CDR3 is 15 residues. V lost 9 bases to trimming and J lost 5 bases, with 20 bases between them. The CDR3, as DNA: TGTGCCAGTAAGTTGTTGCCTGAGACTCACAATGAGCAGTTCTTC. Its translation: CASKLLPETHNEQFF.